This T cell receptor (beta chain) was documented in a study of T cells in Graves' hyperthyroidism and ophthalmopathy. V lost 1 base to trimming and J lost 7 bases, with 10 bases between them. This CDR3 spans 13 amino acids. The germline CDR1 and CDR2 sequences are SEHNR and FQNEAQ (reference sequence). Patients aged 18 to 65 with hyperthyroidism were newly diagnosed, with duration under 2 months. The TCR beta CDR3 regions underwent amplification using RNA transcripts as the source. With the HTBI primer set, the TCR CDR3 went through a first round of RT-PCR. TCRdb passed the multiplex PCR reads through MiXCR, listing each CDR3 protein once. Of hundreds of thousands of distinct CDR3 sequences in the sample, 15% to 19% were seen once.

The rearrangement links TRBV7-9 to TRBJ1-2, with unresolved D. This clonotype was sampled from a young woman with Graves' hyperthyroidism. Sequenced sample: blood. CDR3 protein: CASSLGGPSGYTF. CDR3 DNA: TGTGCCAGCAGCTTAGGAGGGCCTAGTGGCTACACCTTC.